This is a list of T cell receptor beta chains from one sample in a study of CD8 T cells in ankylosing spondylitis. One entry per CDR3 protein results from TCRdb running MiXCR on the 5' RACE reads. The sample carries about 510,000 distinct CDR3 sequences, roughly 5.3% recorded once. Sequenced: blood, either unsorted or a sorted T cell fraction (not recorded which). These receptors were obtained from a male donor with ankylosing spondylitis. CDR3s include the opening cysteine and the closing phenylalanine or tryptophan. Each record gives: clone size, V gene, J gene, CDR3 protein. The size entry is marked missing in some rows and otherwise reads once, few, many or a size class.

abundance: many; v_gene: TRBV7-9; j_gene: TRBJ2-2; CDR3aa: CASSVRYTIRTGELFF
abundance: few; v_gene: TRBV20-1; j_gene: TRBJ2-1; CDR3aa: CSARDQRNEQFF
abundance: many; v_gene: TRBV4-3; j_gene: TRBJ2-4; CDR3aa: CASSQSRALKNIQYF
abundance: many; v_gene: TRBV12-3/TRBV12-4; j_gene: TRBJ2-5; CDR3aa: CASSLGGLAETQYF
abundance: few; v_gene: TRBV11-2; j_gene: TRBJ2-3; CDR3aa: CASSFPGTSGNTQYF
abundance: many; v_gene: TRBV24-1; j_gene: TRBJ2-2; CDR3aa: CATSKKGPGELFF
abundance: many; v_gene: TRBV20-1; j_gene: TRBJ2-7; CDR3aa: CSASSGAPYEQYF
abundance: many; v_gene: TRBV6-2/TRBV6-3; j_gene: TRBJ2-1; CDR3aa: CASGGTSEYNEQFF
abundance: many; v_gene: TRBV4-3; j_gene: TRBJ2-7; CDR3aa: CASSQEVAGGTYEQYF
abundance: -; v_gene: TRBV2; j_gene: TRBJ2-1; CDR3aa: CASSRGGFGEQFF
abundance: many; v_gene: TRBV3-1; j_gene: TRBJ1-2; CDR3aa: CASSQDLLSGGYTF
abundance: many; v_gene: TRBV6-1; j_gene: TRBJ1-1; CDR3aa: CASRSTGRMNTEAFF
abundance: many; v_gene: TRBV28; j_gene: TRBJ2-7; CDR3aa: CASSTGAWEQYF
abundance: many; v_gene: TRBV20-1; j_gene: TRBJ2-1; CDR3aa: CSATRVLADEFSYNEQFF
abundance: many; v_gene: TRBV29-1; j_gene: TRBJ1-1; CDR3aa: CSVEGRDREVGGNTEAFF
abundance: -; v_gene: TRBV7-9; j_gene: TRBJ2-7; CDR3aa: CASSLNPDAILSYEQYF
abundance: many; v_gene: TRBV10-2; j_gene: TRBJ2-1; CDR3aa: CASSESGGWAGRPYNEQFF
abundance: many; v_gene: TRBV4-2; j_gene: TRBJ1-2; CDR3aa: CASSPRAGTEKDGYTF
abundance: -; v_gene: TRBV4-3; j_gene: TRBJ1-2; CDR3aa: CASSQGGGDYGYTF
abundance: -; v_gene: TRBV7-3; j_gene: TRBJ2-2; CDR3aa: CASSPQTVLNTGELFF
abundance: many; v_gene: TRBV27; j_gene: TRBJ1-1; CDR3aa: CASSLFPRGPHMNTEAFF
abundance: -; v_gene: TRBV28; j_gene: TRBJ2-7; CDR3aa: CASILTGGAGGSYEQYF
abundance: many; v_gene: TRBV7-2; j_gene: TRBJ1-1; CDR3aa: CASSLNLRDTEAFF
abundance: -; v_gene: TRBV11-3; j_gene: TRBJ2-7; CDR3aa: CASSRGGGREQYF
abundance: many; v_gene: TRBV5-1; j_gene: TRBJ1-5; CDR3aa: CASSLSTDQPQHF
abundance: -; v_gene: TRBV7-3; j_gene: TRBJ2-3; CDR3aa: CASRGPQTFATQYF
abundance: many; v_gene: TRBV12-3/TRBV12-4; j_gene: TRBJ2-7; CDR3aa: CASSLGSAPYF
abundance: many; v_gene: TRBV6-1; j_gene: TRBJ1-1; CDR3aa: CASRRRDPNTEAFF
abundance: many; v_gene: TRBV10-3; j_gene: TRBJ2-3; CDR3aa: CAISESGEDTQYF
abundance: many; v_gene: TRBV7-2; j_gene: TRBJ2-2; CDR3aa: CASSLASGFRTGELFF
abundance: few; v_gene: TRBV12-3/TRBV12-4; j_gene: TRBJ2-2; CDR3aa: CASSLGRGTNTGELFF
abundance: many; v_gene: TRBV4-1; j_gene: TRBJ2-2; CDR3aa: CASSQDRNTGELFF
abundance: many; v_gene: TRBV21-1; j_gene: TRBJ1-1; CDR3aa: CASSPRGARNTEAFF
abundance: many; v_gene: TRBV27; j_gene: TRBJ1-1; CDR3aa: CASSPRGEGEAFF
abundance: -; v_gene: TRBV6-1; j_gene: TRBJ2-2; CDR3aa: CASTFLSENTGELFF
abundance: many; v_gene: TRBV4-2; j_gene: TRBJ2-1; CDR3aa: CASSRKGGGEQFF
abundance: many; v_gene: TRBV12-3/TRBV12-4; j_gene: TRBJ1-5; CDR3aa: CASSLAGANQPQHF
abundance: many; v_gene: TRBV28; j_gene: TRBJ2-1; CDR3aa: CASSWTIYNEQFF
abundance: many; v_gene: TRBV20-1; j_gene: TRBJ1-6; CDR3aa: CSAHRGPYNSPLHF
abundance: many; v_gene: TRBV20-1; j_gene: TRBJ2-2; CDR3aa: CSAPTGAVTGELFF
abundance: many; v_gene: TRBV18; j_gene: TRBJ2-3; CDR3aa: CASAPLNTDTQYF
abundance: once; v_gene: TRBV2; j_gene: TRBJ1-5; CDR3aa: CASSVVSNQPQHF
abundance: few; v_gene: TRBV24-1; j_gene: TRBJ2-2; CDR3aa: CATSDPISGQLNTGELFF
abundance: few; v_gene: TRBV14; j_gene: TRBJ1-1; CDR3aa: CASSQEVGWVTEAFF
abundance: many; v_gene: TRBV9; j_gene: TRBJ2-2; CDR3aa: CASSVWGGRAGELFF
abundance: many; v_gene: TRBV28; j_gene: TRBJ2-7; CDR3aa: CASSLLRGGVEQYF
abundance: many; v_gene: TRBV10-2; j_gene: TRBJ2-7; CDR3aa: CASTEWDGTYEQYF
abundance: many; v_gene: TRBV12-3/TRBV12-4; j_gene: TRBJ1-2; CDR3aa: CASVDRFLGYGYTF
abundance: -; v_gene: TRBV5-1; j_gene: TRBJ1-1; CDR3aa: CASSLAGGGVNTEAFF
abundance: many; v_gene: TRBV4-2; j_gene: TRBJ2-7; CDR3aa: CASSQLGGESEQYF